Listed below are T cell receptor beta chains from one sample, sequenced in a study of blood T cell repertoires in COVID-19. The repertoire was sequenced with immunoSEQ multiplex PCR; TCRdb's copy has only in-frame clones and lacks some. This repertoire shows a few hundred thousand clones, roughly 80% found once; its top ten account for roughly 3.2%. The material sequenced was peripheral blood. Source of these receptors: a woman younger than 35 with acute or convalescent COVID-19. The CDR3 runs from the conserved cysteine through the conserved F or W. The D gene is left open where the match is weak. A row's size may be missing; if present it is once, few, many or a size class.

>TRBJ2-7|NA|TRBV20-1|TRBD2
CSASYTTSASYEQYF
TGCAGTGCTAGTTATACAACTAGCGCTTCCTACGAGCAGTACTTC
>TRBJ1-3|NA|TRBV4-2|NA
CASSRDHTRNTIYF
TGTGCCAGCAGCCGAGACCACACCAGAAACACCATATATTTT
>TRBJ1-6|once|TRBV19|NA
CASSRKGEGSYNSPLHF
TGTGCCAGTTCTAGAAAGGGGGAAGGCTCCTATAATTCACCCCTCCACTTT
>TRBJ1-2|NA|TRBV14|NA
CASSQDLRGSYGYTF
TGTGCCAGCAGCCAAGATTTACGGGGTTCGTATGGCTACACCTTC
>TRBJ2-7|NA|TRBV6-2/TRBV6-3|NA
CASSYGQGFHEQYF
TGTGCCAGCAGTTACGGTCAGGGTTTCCACGAGCAGTACTTC
>TRBJ1-4|NA|TRBV19|NA
CASTPAWGGNEKLFF
TGTGCCAGTACCCCCGCGTGGGGAGGGAATGAAAAACTGTTTTTT
>TRBJ2-7|NA|TRBV7-2|TRBD1
CASSRPPGQGQYEQYF
TGTGCCAGCAGCCGGCCGCCCGGACAGGGCCAGTACGAGCAGTACTTC
>TRBJ1-1|NA|TRBV29-1|NA
CSVGGNKAFF
TGCAGCGTCGGAGGGAACAAAGCTTTCTTT
>TRBJ2-5|NA|TRBV7-2|TRBD2
CASSLDGRQGGRETQYF
TGTGCCAGCAGCTTAGACGGAAGGCAGGGAGGGCGGGAGACCCAGTACTTC
>TRBJ2-3|NA|TRBV6-4|TRBD2
CASRATSGTRGTQYF
TGTGCCAGCAGAGCGACTAGCGGGACACGGGGTACGCAGTATTTT
>TRBJ1-5|NA|TRBV19|NA
CASTLSYDQPQHF
TGTGCCAGTACCCTCTCCTACGATCAGCCCCAGCATTTT
>TRBJ2-5|NA|TRBV6-5|TRBD1
CASRGQGAGETQYF
TGTGCCAGCAGGGGACAGGGGGCTGGGGAGACCCAGTACTTC
>TRBJ2-7|NA|TRBV19|TRBD1
CASSIEDRGVYEQYF
TGTGCCAGTAGTATAGAGGACAGGGGAGTCTACGAGCAGTACTTC
>TRBJ2-1|NA|TRBV20-1|NA
CSAPSNEQFF
TGCAGTGCCCCGAGCAATGAGCAGTTCTTC
>TRBJ1-2|few|TRBV5-1|TRBD1
CASSIDRGGSGYTF
TGCGCCAGCAGCATAGACAGGGGAGGGTCTGGCTACACCTTC
>TRBJ1-4|NA|TRBV12-5|NA
CASGWGVSNEKLFF
TGTGCTAGTGGTTGGGGGGTATCTAATGAAAAACTGTTTTTT
>TRBJ1-2|NA|TRBV5-1|NA
CASSLTGTTNYGYTF
TGCGCCAGCAGCTTGACAGGGACCACTAACTATGGCTACACCTTC
>TRBJ2-7|NA|TRBV7-2|TRBD2
CASSFPGGAGAEQYF
TGCGCCAGCAGCTTTCCCGGGGGGGCGGGGGCCGAGCAGTACTTC
>TRBJ2-5|NA|TRBV7-2|TRBD1
CASSQDRGRETQYF
TGTGCCAGCAGCCAAGACAGGGGGCGGGAGACCCAGTACTTC
>TRBJ2-1|once|TRBV30|TRBD2
CAWSVLLLAGISDNEQFF
TGTGCCTGGAGTGTACTTTTACTAGCGGGAATCTCCGACAATGAGCAGTTCTTC
>TRBJ2-7|NA|TRBV7-6|TRBD2
CASSFAWTSGKLAYEQYF
TGTGCCAGCAGCTTTGCTTGGACTAGCGGGAAGTTGGCCTACGAGCAGTACTTC
>TRBJ1-5|NA|TRBV11-2|NA
CASSSNPGVYQPQHF
TGTGCCAGCAGCTCTAATCCAGGGGTATATCAGCCCCAGCATTTT
>TRBJ1-6|once|TRBV18|NA
CASSLDRYNSPLHF
TGTGCCAGCTCACTCGACAGGTATAATTCACCCCTCCACTTT
>TRBJ1-2|once|TRBV29-1|TRBD1
CSVDRGVDGYTF
TGCAGCGTTGACAGGGGGGTCGATGGCTACACCTTC
>TRBJ2-7|NA|TRBV14|NA
CASSQDQYRVHEQYF
TGTGCCAGCAGCCAAGATCAGTACAGGGTCCACGAGCAGTACTTC
>TRBJ2-7|NA|TRBV7-9|NA
CASSFTGSYEQYF
TGTGCCAGCAGCTTTACAGGGTCCTACGAGCAGTACTTC
>TRBJ2-1|NA|TRBV5-4|NA
CASSFWAGEQFF
TGTGCCAGCAGCTTTTGGGCGGGTGAGCAGTTCTTC
>TRBJ2-7|NA|TRBV7-2|TRBD2
CASSSGTSGRAYEQYF
TGTGCCAGCAGCTCCGGGACTAGCGGGAGGGCCTACGAGCAGTACTTC
>TRBJ2-5|few|TRBV11-2|NA
CASSPGETQYF
TGTGCCAGCAGCCCAGGGGAGACCCAGTACTTC
>TRBJ2-1|NA|TRBV21-1|NA
CASSNRGKPNEQFF
TGTGCCAGCAGCAACCGGGGAAAACCGAATGAGCAGTTCTTC
>TRBJ1-1|few|TRBV29-1|TRBD1
CSVVLEGGLQAFF
TGCAGCGTTGTGCTAGAAGGGGGCCTGCAAGCTTTCTTT
>TRBJ2-2|NA|TRBV5-4|NA
CASSFRVGGELFF
TGTGCCAGCAGCTTTAGAGTTGGCGGGGAGCTGTTTTTT
>TRBJ2-5|few|TRBV7-9|NA
CASSRGAGRVETQYF
TGTGCCAGCAGCCGAGGGGCGGGGCGGGTAGAGACCCAGTACTTC
>TRBJ2-3|once|TRBV12-3/TRBV12-4|TRBD1
CASTTGGADTQYF
TGTGCCAGCACGACAGGGGGCGCGGATACGCAGTATTTT
>TRBJ2-3|NA|TRBV6-4|NA
CASSDSSDPDDTQYF
TGTGCCAGCAGTGACTCTAGCGACCCCGACGATACGCAGTATTTT
>TRBJ1-5|NA|TRBV30|TRBD1
CAWGDSLNQPQHF
TGTGCCTGGGGGGACAGCCTCAATCAGCCCCAGCATTTT
>TRBJ1-5|NA|TRBV4-3|NA
CASSPGGGSGQPQHF
TGCGCCAGCAGCCCCGGCGGTGGGTCGGGTCAGCCCCAGCATTTT
>TRBJ1-2|NA|TRBV5-1|NA
CASSLALGVLGYTF
TGCGCCAGCAGCTTGGCCCTGGGAGTACTTGGCTACACCTTC